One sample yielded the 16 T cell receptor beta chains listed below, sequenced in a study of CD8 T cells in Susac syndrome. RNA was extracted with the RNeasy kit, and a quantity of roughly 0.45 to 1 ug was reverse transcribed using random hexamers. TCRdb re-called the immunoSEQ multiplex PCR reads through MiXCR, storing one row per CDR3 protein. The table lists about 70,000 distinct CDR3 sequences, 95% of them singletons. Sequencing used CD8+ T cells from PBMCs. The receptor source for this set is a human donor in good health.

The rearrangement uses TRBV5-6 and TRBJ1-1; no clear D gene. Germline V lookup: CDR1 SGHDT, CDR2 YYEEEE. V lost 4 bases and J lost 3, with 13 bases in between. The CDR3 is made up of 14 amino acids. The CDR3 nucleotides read TGTGCCAGCAGCCCCGACCCACGAGACACTGAAGCTTTCTTT. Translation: CASSPDPRDTEAFF.

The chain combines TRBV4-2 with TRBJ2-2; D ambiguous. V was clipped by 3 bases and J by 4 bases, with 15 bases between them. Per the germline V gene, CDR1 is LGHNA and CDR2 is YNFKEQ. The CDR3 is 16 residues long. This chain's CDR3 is CASSHISVLGTGELFF. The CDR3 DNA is TGTGCCAGCAGCCATATTAGTGTGCTCGGCACCGGGGAGCTGTTTTTT.

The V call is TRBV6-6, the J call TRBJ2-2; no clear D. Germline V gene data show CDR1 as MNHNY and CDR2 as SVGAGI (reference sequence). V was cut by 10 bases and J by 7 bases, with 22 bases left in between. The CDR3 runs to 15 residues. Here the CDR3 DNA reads TGTGCCACCGATGGGGAATTCGGATACGGCGGGGAGCTGTTTTTT. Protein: CATDGEFGYGGELFF.

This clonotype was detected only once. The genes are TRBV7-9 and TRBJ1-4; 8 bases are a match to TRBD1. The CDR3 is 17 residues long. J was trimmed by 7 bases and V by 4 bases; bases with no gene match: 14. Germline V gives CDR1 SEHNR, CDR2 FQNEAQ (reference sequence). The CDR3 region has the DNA TGTGCCAGCAGCTCGTTTAGGGGAGGACAGGGAAGTGAAAAACTGTTTTTT. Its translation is CASSSFRGGQGSEKLFF. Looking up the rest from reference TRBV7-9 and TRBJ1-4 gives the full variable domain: DTGVSQNPRHKITKRGQNVTFRCDPISEHNRLYWYRQTLGQGPEFLTYFQNEAQLEKSRLLSDRFSAERPKGSFSTLEIQRTEQGDSAMYLCASSSFRGGQGSEKLFFGSGTQLSVL.

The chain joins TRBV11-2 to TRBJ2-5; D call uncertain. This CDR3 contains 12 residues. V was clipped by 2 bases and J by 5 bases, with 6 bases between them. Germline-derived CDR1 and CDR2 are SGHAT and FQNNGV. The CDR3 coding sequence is TGTGCCAGCAGCTTAAGCTGGGAGACCCAGTACTTC. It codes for CASSLSWETQYF.

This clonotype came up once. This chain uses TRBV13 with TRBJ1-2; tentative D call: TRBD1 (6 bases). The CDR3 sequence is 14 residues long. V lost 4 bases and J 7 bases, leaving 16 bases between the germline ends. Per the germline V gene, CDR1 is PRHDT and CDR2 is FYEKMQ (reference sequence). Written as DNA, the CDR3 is TGTGCCAGCAGCTGGACAGCCGACCTAGGTGGCTACACCTTC. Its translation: CASSWTADLGGYTF.

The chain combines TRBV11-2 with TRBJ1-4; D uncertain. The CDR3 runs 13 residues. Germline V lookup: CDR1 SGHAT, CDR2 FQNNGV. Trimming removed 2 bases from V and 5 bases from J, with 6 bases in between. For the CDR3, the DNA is TGTGCCAGCAGCTTATTGATAAATGAAAAACTGTTTTTT. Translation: CASSLLINEKLFF.

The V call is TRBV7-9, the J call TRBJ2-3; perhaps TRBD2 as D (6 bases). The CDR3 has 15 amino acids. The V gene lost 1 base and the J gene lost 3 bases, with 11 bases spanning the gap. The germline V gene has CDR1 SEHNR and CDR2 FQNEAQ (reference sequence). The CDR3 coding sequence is TGTGCCAGCAGCTTAGAGGCAGGGAGGACAGATACGCAGTATTTT. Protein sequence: CASSLEAGRTDTQYF.

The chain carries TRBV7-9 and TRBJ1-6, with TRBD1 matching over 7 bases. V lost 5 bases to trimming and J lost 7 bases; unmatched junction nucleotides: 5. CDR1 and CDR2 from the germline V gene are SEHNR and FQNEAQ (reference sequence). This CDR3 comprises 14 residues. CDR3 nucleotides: TGTGCCAGCAGCCGATGGGACAGCAATTCACCCCTCCACTTT. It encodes CASSRWDSNSPLHF.

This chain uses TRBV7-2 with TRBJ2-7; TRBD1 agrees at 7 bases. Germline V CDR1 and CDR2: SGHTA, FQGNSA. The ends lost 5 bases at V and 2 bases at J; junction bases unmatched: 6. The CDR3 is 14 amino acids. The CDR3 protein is CASSAYRGAYEQYV. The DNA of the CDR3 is TGTGCCAGCAGCGCATACAGGGGAGCCTACGAGCAGTACGTC.

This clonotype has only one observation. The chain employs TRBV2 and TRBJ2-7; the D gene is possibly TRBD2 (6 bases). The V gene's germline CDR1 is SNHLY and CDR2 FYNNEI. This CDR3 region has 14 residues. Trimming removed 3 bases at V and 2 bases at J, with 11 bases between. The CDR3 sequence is CASSEGLPAYEQYV. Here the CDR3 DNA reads TGTGCCAGCAGTGAGGGACTCCCGGCCTACGAGCAGTACGTC.

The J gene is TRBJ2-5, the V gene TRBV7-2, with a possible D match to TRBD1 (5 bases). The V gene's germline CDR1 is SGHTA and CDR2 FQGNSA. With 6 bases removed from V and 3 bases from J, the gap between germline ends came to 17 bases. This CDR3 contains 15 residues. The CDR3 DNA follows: TGTGCCAGCAGTCCTCAACCAGGGTTGGAAGAGACCCAGTACTTC. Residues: CASSPQPGLEETQYF.

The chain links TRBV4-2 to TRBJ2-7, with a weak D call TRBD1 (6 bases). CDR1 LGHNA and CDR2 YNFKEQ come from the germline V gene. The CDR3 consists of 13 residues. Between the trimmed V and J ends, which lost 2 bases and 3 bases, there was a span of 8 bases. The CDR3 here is CASSQQGYYEQYF. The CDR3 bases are TGTGCCAGCAGCCAACAGGGGTACTACGAGCAGTACTTC.

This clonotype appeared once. The CDR3 nucleotides are TGTGCCAGCAGCTTAGAAGATCAGGGACTGGCCTATGGCTACACCTTC. Its translation is CASSLEDQGLAYGYTF. J is TRBJ1-2 and V is TRBV7-9; perhaps TRBD1 as D (5 bases). Trimming removed 1 base from V and 4 bases from J, with 16 bases in between. The CDR3 sequence is 16 residues long. From germline, CDR1 is SEHNR and CDR2 FQNEAQ (reference sequence).

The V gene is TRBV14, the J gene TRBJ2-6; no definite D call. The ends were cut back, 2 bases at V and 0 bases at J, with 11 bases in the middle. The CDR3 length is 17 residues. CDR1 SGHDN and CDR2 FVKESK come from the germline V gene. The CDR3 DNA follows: TGTGCCAGCAGCCAATACCTTCAACTCTCTGGGGCCAACGTCCTGACTTTC. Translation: CASSQYLQLSGANVLTF.

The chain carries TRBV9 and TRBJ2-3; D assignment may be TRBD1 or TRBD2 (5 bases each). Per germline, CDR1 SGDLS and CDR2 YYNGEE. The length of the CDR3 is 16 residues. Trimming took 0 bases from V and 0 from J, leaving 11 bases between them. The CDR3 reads CASSVDPRDSTDTQYF. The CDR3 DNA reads TGTGCCAGCAGCGTAGATCCCCGGGACAGCACAGATACGCAGTATTTT.